Below are 32 T cell receptor beta chains sequenced from a single sample in a study of cytomegalovirus exposure and HLA in healthy donors. Both 60 Vbeta primers and 13 Jbeta primers went into the PCR. Clones were sequenced by immunoSEQ multiplex PCR, and TCRdb holds only the in-frame ones, with some missing. The sample lists some 120,000 clones; around 8.5% were seen once. Sequencing input: PBMCs. Source of these receptors: a man aged 40-49 years in good health and CMV-seronegative.

The genes are TRBV2 and TRBJ1-5; TRBD1 agrees at 7 bases. CDR3 size: 15 residues. Germline assignment: CDR1 SNHLY and CDR2 FYNNEI. With 9 bases clipped from V and 2 bases from J, the junction kept 10 bases outside the gene matches. In DNA, the CDR3 is TGTGCCAGTCGACAGGGCACAGGGGGCAATCAGCCCCAGCATTTT. Translating it yields CASRQGTGGNQPQHF.

In the case of this clone: The sample carries other DNA sequences with the same CDR3. V and J are TRBV6-6 and TRBJ1-1; 11 bases agree with TRBD1. Germline V CDR1 and CDR2: MNHNY, SVGAGI (reference sequence). The CDR3 sequence is 14 residues long. The junction had 4 bases not matched to a gene; V was cut back by 5 bases and J by 5 bases. CDR3 DNA sequence: TGTGCCAGCAGTGAGGACAGGGGGCTAACTGAAGCTTTCTTT. It codes for CASSEDRGLTEAFF.

This clone showed up just a few times. V is TRBV19 and J is TRBJ1-5; no clear D. Germline V gene lookup returns CDR1 LNHDA and CDR2 SQIVND (reference sequence). Trimming removed 6 bases from V and 2 bases from J, with 14 bases in between. This CDR3 comprises 15 residues. This CDR3 is CASRTTEVGNQPQHF. The CDR3 nucleotides read TGTGCCAGTAGGACGACGGAGGTGGGCAATCAGCCCCAGCATTTT.

This clone was seen only a few times. The chain links TRBV7-9 to TRBJ2-1, with a weak D call TRBD2 (6 bases). CDR3 length: 14 residues. Trimming took 0 bases from V and 3 from J, leaving 6 bases between them. The germline CDR1 and CDR2 sequences are SEHNR and FQNEAQ (reference sequence). CDR3 loop: CASSLAGGYNEQFF. The DNA of the CDR3 is TGTGCCAGCAGCTTAGCGGGGGGCTACAATGAGCAGTTCTTC.

The chain recombines TRBV7-9 with TRBJ1-5; 10 positions match TRBD1. CDR3 size: 18 residues. Germline CDR1 is SEHNR and CDR2 is FQNEAQ (reference sequence). V gave up 5 bases and J gave up 3 bases; unmatched junction bases: 13. CDR3 residues: CASSLSLGGTGVNQPQHF. DNA for the CDR3: TGTGCCAGCAGCCTATCCCTGGGGGGGACAGGGGTCAATCAGCCCCAGCATTTT.

This clone showed up just a few times. The chain links TRBV7-2 to TRBJ1-4; no clear D gene. Trimming shortened V by 0 bases and J by 7 bases, and 6 bases separated the two germline ends. The CDR3 consists of 13 residues. Germline CDR1 SGHTA, CDR2 FQGNSA. CDR3 sequence: CASSLARAEKLFF. In DNA, the CDR3 is TGTGCCAGCAGCTTAGCGCGGGCTGAAAAACTGTTTTTT.

This chain uses TRBV4-2 with TRBJ1-5; 9 bases align to TRBD1. The V gene end was trimmed by 2 bases and the J gene end by 5 bases; junction bases not matched to a gene: 7. Germline assignment: CDR1 LGHNA and CDR2 YNFKEQ. CDR3 size: 16 residues. CDR3 nucleotide sequence: TGTGCCAGCAGCCAATCCCCCGGGACAGGGTATCAGCCCCAGCATTTT. The encoded protein is CASSQSPGTGYQPQHF.

The chain links TRBV7-9 to TRBJ2-5; D is uncertain. This CDR3 is built from 14 residues. Germline assignment: CDR1 SEHNR and CDR2 FQNEAQ (reference sequence). Trimming removed 2 bases at V and 2 bases at J, with 9 bases between. The CDR3 DNA is TGTGCCAGCAGCTTAATGTACCAGCAAGAGACCCAGTACTTC. This gives the protein CASSLMYQQETQYF.

This clone was counted between two and nine times. The chain uses TRBV10-3 and TRBJ1-4; D call uncertain. Trimming removed 2 bases at V and 1 base at J, with 8 bases between. Per the germline V gene, CDR1 is ENHRY and CDR2 is SYGVKD. The CDR3 contains 15 residues. This CDR3 reads CAISESGGTNEKLFF. The CDR3, as DNA: TGTGCCATCAGTGAGAGCGGCGGAACTAATGAAAAACTGTTTTTT.

This clone turned up a few times. This chain connects TRBV12-5 to TRBJ1-1; the D is unclear. The V gene lost 1 base and the J gene lost 2 bases, with 5 bases spanning the gap. The CDR3 runs to 13 residues. Germline V gene lookup returns CDR1 LGHNT and CDR2 FRNRAP. The CDR3 spells CASGLGQNTEAFF. The CDR3, as DNA: TGTGCTAGTGGTTTGGGACAAAACACTGAAGCTTTCTTT. The whole variable domain, remainder taken from reference TRBV12-5 and TRBJ1-1, is DARVTQTPRHKVTEMGQEVTMRCQPILGHNTVFWYRQTMMQGLELLAYFRNRAPLDDSGMPKDRFSAEMPDATLATLKIQPSEPRDSAVYFCASGLGQNTEAFFGQGTRLTVV.

The genes are TRBV27 and TRBJ1-4, with TRBD1 matching 7 bases. V gave up 4 bases and J gave up 5 bases; unmatched junction bases: 4. Germline V gene lookup returns CDR1 MNHEY and CDR2 SMNVEV (reference sequence). The CDR3 extends over 14 amino acids. The CDR3 coding sequence is TGTGCCAGCAGTTGGGACAGCTCAAATGAAAAACTGTTTTTT. This translates into CASSWDSSNEKLFF.

This clone was picked up a small number of times. V is TRBV11-2 and J is TRBJ1-6; 8 nucleotides match TRBD1. The CDR3 covers 13 residues. Germline V lookup: CDR1 SGHAT, CDR2 FQNNGV. Germline trimming cut 6 bases from V and 8 bases from J; bases unmatched to any gene: 3. The CDR3 DNA sequence: TGTGCCAGCAGATCGACAGGGGATTCACCCCTCCACTTT. This sequence encodes CASRSTGDSPLHF.

This chain joins TRBV6-1 and TRBJ2-3; TRBD2 is a possible D gene (5 bases). V was shortened by 5 bases and J by 5 bases, with 14 bases between the two germline ends. This CDR3 region has 14 residues. Germline loops: CDR1 MNHNS, CDR2 SASEGT. The CDR3 DNA is TGTGCCAGCAGTCTAGCACCTCCGCAAGATACGCAGTATTTT. Its translation: CASSLAPPQDTQYF.

The V call is TRBV2, the J call TRBJ2-3, with 9 bases aligning to TRBD1. Germline V CDR1 and CDR2: SNHLY, FYNNEI. Unmatched junction bases numbered 4, after V lost 6 bases and J lost 0 bases. This CDR3 region has 15 residues. CDR3 nucleotides: TGTGCCAGCAGCACAGGGGGCCGGAGCACAGATACGCAGTATTTT. The encoded protein is CASSTGGRSTDTQYF.

This clone came up a few times. This chain connects TRBV4-3 to TRBJ2-5; 7 nucleotides match TRBD2. Germline V lookup: CDR1 LGHNA, CDR2 YSLEER. This CDR3 region has 14 residues. J gave up 5 bases and V 4 bases, and 7 bases lay outside the gene matches. The CDR3, as DNA: TGCGCCAGCAGCCTTTACCCCGGGGGGGAGACCCAGTACTTC. Translating it yields CASSLYPGGETQYF.

The rearrangement uses TRBV30 and TRBJ1-2; 7 nucleotides match TRBD1. V trimming: 3 bases; J trimming: 3 bases; junction bases outside the gene matches: 7. Germline V CDR1 and CDR2: GTSNPN, SVGIG (reference sequence). The CDR3 is 14 residues long. This chain's CDR3 is CAWRGLGQDYGYTF. In DNA, the CDR3 is TGTGCCTGGAGGGGACTTGGACAGGACTATGGCTACACCTTC.

V gene TRBV7-8 combines with J gene TRBJ1-2; maybe TRBD1 (5 bases). This CDR3 contains 16 residues. CDR1 and CDR2 from the germline V gene are SGHVS and FQNEAQ. V lost 5 bases to trimming and J lost 2 bases, with 18 bases between them. CDR3: CASSLGGADSNYGYTF. The CDR3 DNA reads TGTGCCAGCAGCCTGGGCGGGGCAGATTCCAACTATGGCTACACCTTC.

This clone was picked up a small number of times. The gene calls are TRBV9 and TRBJ1-1; D is perhaps TRBD1 (5 bases). Germline CDR1 SGDLS, CDR2 YYNGEE. The CDR3 runs 14 residues. The V and J ends lost 4 bases and 5 bases respectively, with 15 bases between them. The CDR3 spells CASSPPQGGTEAFF. The CDR3 DNA reads as TGTGCCAGCAGCCCACCCCAGGGAGGGACTGAAGCTTTCTTT. Together with reference TRBV9 and TRBJ1-1, the CDR3 gives the full variable domain: DSGVTQTPKHLITATGQRVTLRCSPRSGDLSVYWYQQSLDQGLQFLIQYYNGEERAKGNILERFSAQQFPDLHSELNLSSLELGDSALYFCASSPPQGGTEAFFGQGTRLTVV.

This clone was recorded a few times. The chain recombines TRBV11-3 with TRBJ1-1; D gene ambiguous. The CDR3 loop spans 14 amino acids. The V end was cut by 3 bases, the J end by 1 base, with 9 bases between. The germline gives CDR1 SGHNT, CDR2 YENEEA. The DNA of the CDR3 is TGTGCCAGCAGCTTTACGGGTTCGAACACTGAAGCTTTCTTT. Translated, it gives CASSFTGSNTEAFF.

In DNA form, the CDR3 reads TGTGCCAGCAGCCCCGGTCCCGGGGGGAATGAGCAGTTCTTC. Translating it yields CASSPGPGGNEQFF. The J gene is TRBJ2-1, the V gene TRBV11-3, with 7 bases fitting TRBD2. The CDR3 covers 14 residues. Per germline, CDR1 SGHNT and CDR2 YENEEA. The V segment lost 5 bases and the J segment 7 bases; nucleotides outside the gene matches: 8.

The chain carries TRBV7-2 and TRBJ1-5, with 8 bases identical to TRBD1. J lost 6 bases, V lost 3 bases, and 7 bases had no gene match. The CDR3 contains 15 residues. Germline V gene sequence: CDR1 SGHTA, CDR2 FQGNSA. The CDR3 bases are TGTGCCAGCAGCTTTCGGCAGGGGGCCGGTCAGCCCCAGCATTTT. Translation gives CASSFRQGAGQPQHF.

The rearrangement links TRBV9 to TRBJ2-6; perhaps TRBD1 as D (5 bases). The CDR3 is made up of 16 amino acids. V lost 0 bases, J lost 2 bases, and 9 bases lay in between. Germline CDR1 is SGDLS and CDR2 is YYNGEE. CDR3 residues: CASSVGRGPGANVLTF. CDR3 DNA sequence: TGTGCCAGCAGCGTAGGAAGGGGCCCTGGGGCCAACGTCCTGACTTTC.

In its sample, this clone was seen a few times. The chain combines TRBV6-5 with TRBJ2-2; D is undetermined. V lost 6 bases and J 4 bases, leaving 9 bases between the germline ends. From germline, CDR1 is MNHEY and CDR2 SVGAGI. CDR3 length equals 13 residues. The CDR3: CASSPVGTGELFF. The CDR3 coding sequence is TGTGCCAGCAGCCCGGTCGGCACCGGGGAGCTGTTTTTT.

This clone was found a few times. This sequence joins TRBV9 and TRBJ1-4; D is possibly TRBD1 (5 bases). The CDR3 runs 13 residues. Trimming pared 0 bases from V and 10 bases from J, leaving 10 bases between. Germline V lookup: CDR1 SGDLS, CDR2 YYNGEE. The CDR3 region is CASSVDSRGKLFF. CDR3 coding DNA: TGTGCCAGCAGCGTAGACAGTAGGGGAAAACTGTTTTTT.

There are a few counts of this clone. V usage is TRBV4-2 and J usage is TRBJ2-7, with TRBD1 as a possible D gene (5 bases). Germline loops: CDR1 LGHNA, CDR2 YNFKEQ. The V end was cut by 1 base, the J end by 6 bases, with 13 bases between. The length of the CDR3 is 14 residues. CDR3 protein: CASSQGTRVTEQYF. The CDR3 DNA follows: TGTGCCAGCAGCCAAGGCACCAGGGTCACCGAGCAGTACTTC.

This chain joins TRBV25-1 and TRBJ2-1; D remains unclear. The germline V gene has CDR1 MGHDK and CDR2 SYGVNS. This CDR3 is 15 amino acids long. Trimming pared 1 base from V and 4 bases from J, leaving 11 bases between. The CDR3 coding sequence is TGTGCCAGCAGTGAATCGCTGGCCGAATACAATGAGCAGTTCTTC. It is translated as CASSESLAEYNEQFF.

This clone was found a few times. The chain is built from TRBV7-9 and TRBJ1-1; D is possibly TRBD1 (6 bases). V was shortened by 5 bases and J by 3 bases, with 13 bases between the two germline ends. In germline, CDR1 is SEHNR, CDR2 FQNEAQ (reference sequence). The CDR3 totals 14 residues. The CDR3 loop reads CASSPQGPYTEAFF. CDR3 DNA: TGTGCCAGCAGCCCCCAGGGGCCCTACACTGAAGCTTTCTTT.

The chain carries TRBV10-3 and TRBJ2-3; D perhaps matches TRBD1 (6 bases). CDR1 ENHRY and CDR2 SYGVKD come from the germline V gene. This CDR3 has 14 amino acids. Trimming left V 10 bases short and J 2 bases short, with 16 bases between. The CDR3 region is CATLGGSSTDTQYF. CDR3 sequence (DNA): TGTGCCACCTTAGGGGGTTCCTCCACAGATACGCAGTATTTT.

This clone was counted a few times. The chain employs TRBV12-5 and TRBJ2-5, with D possibly TRBD2 on 5 matching bases. CDR1 and CDR2 from the germline V gene are LGHNT and FRNRAP. V dropped 1 base and J dropped 9 bases, with 9 bases sitting between them. CDR3 size: 12 residues. CDR3 sequence: CASGLGGVAQYF. The CDR3 nucleotides are TGTGCTAGTGGTTTGGGGGGAGTAGCCCAGTACTTC.

The rearrangement links TRBV15 to TRBJ1-4, with D unresolved. Germline V CDR1 and CDR2: LNHNV, YYDKDF (reference sequence). The CDR3 covers 15 residues. The germline V and J ends were trimmed by 5 bases and 8 bases, with 18 bases remaining between them. The DNA of the CDR3 is TGTGCCACCAGCTCGTTACGGTGGGGAGACGAAAAACTGTTTTTT. Translating gives CATSSLRWGDEKLFF.

This clone has more than one count but fewer than ten. V usage is TRBV5-1 and J usage is TRBJ2-3; 9 nucleotides agree with TRBD2. The germline gives CDR1 SGHRS, CDR2 YFSETQ. Unmatched junction bases numbered 12, after V lost 0 bases and J lost 4 bases. The CDR3 totals 18 residues. Written as DNA, the CDR3 is TGCGCCAGCAGCTTGGTGATTGGTGGCGGGGGGGCCGCAGATACGCAGTATTTT. Amino acids: CASSLVIGGGGAADTQYF.

This clone occurred a few times. This chain links TRBV5-6 with TRBJ2-7; a weak D match, TRBD1 (6 bases). The CDR3 loop spans 12 amino acids. Germline values: CDR1 SGHDT, CDR2 YYEEEE. V was trimmed by 5 bases and J by 7 bases, leaving 13 bases between them. Here the CDR3 reads CASSHRAREQYF. CDR3 bases: TGTGCCAGCAGTCACAGGGCGCGGGAGCAGTACTTC.